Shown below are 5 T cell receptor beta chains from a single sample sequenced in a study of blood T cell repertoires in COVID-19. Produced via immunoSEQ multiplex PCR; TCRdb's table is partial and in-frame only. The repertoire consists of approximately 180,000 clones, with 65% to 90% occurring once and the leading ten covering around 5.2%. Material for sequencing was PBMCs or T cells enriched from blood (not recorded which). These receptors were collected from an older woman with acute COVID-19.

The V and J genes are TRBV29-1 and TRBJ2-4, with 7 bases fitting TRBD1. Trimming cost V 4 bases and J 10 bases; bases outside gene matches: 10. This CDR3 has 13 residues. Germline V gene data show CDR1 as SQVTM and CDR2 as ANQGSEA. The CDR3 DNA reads TGCAGCGTTGCTCCGGGACAGAGGTTAATTCAGTACTTC. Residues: CSVAPGQRLIQYF.

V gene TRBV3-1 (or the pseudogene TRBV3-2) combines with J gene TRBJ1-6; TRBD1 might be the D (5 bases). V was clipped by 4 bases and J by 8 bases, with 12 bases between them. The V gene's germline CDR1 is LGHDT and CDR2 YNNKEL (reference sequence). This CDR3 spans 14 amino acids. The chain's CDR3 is CASSPGGGDSPLHF. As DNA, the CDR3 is TGTGCCAGCAGCCCCGGGGGGGGTGATTCACCCCTCCACTTT.

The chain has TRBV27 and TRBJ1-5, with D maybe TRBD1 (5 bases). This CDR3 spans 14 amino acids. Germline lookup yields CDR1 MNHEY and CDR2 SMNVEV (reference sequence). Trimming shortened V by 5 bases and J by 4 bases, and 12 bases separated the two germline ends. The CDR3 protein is CASSPLTANQPQHF. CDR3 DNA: TGTGCCAGCAGTCCGTTGACAGCTAATCAGCCCCAGCATTTT.

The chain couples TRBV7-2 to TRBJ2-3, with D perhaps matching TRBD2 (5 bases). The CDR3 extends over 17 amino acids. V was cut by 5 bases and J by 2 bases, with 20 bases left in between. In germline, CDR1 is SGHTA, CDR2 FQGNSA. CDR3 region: CASSLLPRGPLTDTQYF. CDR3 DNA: TGTGCCAGCAGCCTCCTCCCCCGGGGTCCCCTCACAGATACGCAGTATTTT.

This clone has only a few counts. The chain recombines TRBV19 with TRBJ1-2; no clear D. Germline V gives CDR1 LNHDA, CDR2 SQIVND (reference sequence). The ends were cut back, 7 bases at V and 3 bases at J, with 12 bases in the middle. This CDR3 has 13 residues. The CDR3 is CASTGNQDYGYTF. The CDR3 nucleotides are TGTGCCAGTACGGGGAATCAGGACTATGGCTACACCTTC.